This T cell receptor (beta chain) emerged from a study of CD8+CD57+ T cells in acquired aplastic anemia. In the study overall: Sorted cells (CD4+ and CD8+) yielded DNA amounts that averaged approximately 3.2 ug. Study-level findings and limits: In CD8+ cells, Simpson's diversity showed no significant difference between patients and controls. In common between the patients and the controls were around 29 CD8+ CDR3 sequences.

This clonotype was seen at least ten times. Antigen specificity is unknown. Patients chosen for sequencing had CD8+CD57+ cells that had expanded, as shown by flow cytometry. Patient blood was sampled before any therapy had been received. Profiling that covered TCR beta VDJ and CDR3 relied on genomic DNA as its template. TCRdb itself ran the reads through MiXCR, one entry per CDR3 protein. The data hold 190,000 or so distinct CDR3 sequences, with roughly 50% observed a single time. Sequences were obtained from sorted CD4+, CD8+, or CD8+CD57+ T cells (not recorded which) from PBMCs. The clonotype was recovered from a human donor with aplastic anemia.

The CDR3 loop is CATSALPPGQGTQYF. CDR3 nucleotide sequence: TGTGCCACCAGTGCCCTACCACCGGGACAGGGGACGCAGTATTTT. This chain uses TRBV24-1 with TRBJ2-3, with 10 bases matching TRBD1. V dropped 5 bases and J dropped 9; count of bases not matched to a gene: 10. The CDR3 length is 15 residues. Germline V gene data show CDR1 as KGHDR and CDR2 as SFDVKD.